Each of the 27 T cell receptor beta chains below was sequenced from the same sample in a study of neoadjuvant anti-PD-1 for oral cavity cancer. The time point: after neoadjuvant nivolumab, at surgical resection. Repertoires were generated with immunoSEQ multiplex PCR, while TCRdb's copy carries only in-frame clones and drops some. The sample carries about 23,000 clones, around 45% recorded once. The source material was tumor tissue, sampled after nivolumab (anti-PD-1) treatment. The source is a person aged 35 to 85 with oral cavity squamous cell carcinoma.

The chain couples TRBV28 to TRBJ1-3; D remains ambiguous. Deletions cut 3 bases from V and 0 bases from J, with 12 bases between. The CDR3 runs 16 residues. Germline V gene lookup returns CDR1 MDHEN and CDR2 SYDVKM. CDR3 sequence reads: CASSFPGSSSGNTIYF. CDR3 DNA: TGTGCCAGCAGTTTCCCAGGATCTAGCTCTGGAAACACCATATATTTT.

The V gene is TRBV5-1, the J gene TRBJ2-7; tentatively, D is TRBD1 (5 bases). The CDR3 is made up of 12 amino acids. Germline V CDR1 and CDR2: SGHRS, YFSETQ. The ends were cut back, 0 bases at V and 4 bases at J, with 5 bases in the middle. Here the CDR3 DNA reads TGCGCCAGCAGCTTGGACAGGTACGAGCAGTACTTC. It yields the protein CASSLDRYEQYF.

This chain links TRBV9 with TRBJ1-1, with TRBD1 matching over 8 bases. The length of the CDR3 is 16 residues. V was pared by 3 bases and J by 5 bases, with 12 bases of the junction left unmatched. The germline gives CDR1 SGDLS, CDR2 YYNGEE. The CDR3 DNA sequence: TGTGCCAGCAGCGCTACCGGGACAGGATTCGGGACTGAAGCTTTCTTT. Its protein is CASSATGTGFGTEAFF.

The rearrangement links TRBV7-9 to TRBJ2-7; 8 nucleotides match TRBD2. Per the germline V gene, CDR1 is SEHNR and CDR2 is FQNEAQ (reference sequence). The CDR3 totals 18 residues. V was clipped by 10 bases and J by 0 bases; unmatched bases: 20. DNA of the CDR3: TGTGCCACCGATGGTGAGCGGGGGATCAACCTAAGCTCCTACGAGCAGTACTTC. Amino acid sequence: CATDGERGINLSSYEQYF.

The chain is built from TRBV10-2 and TRBJ2-5, with D tentatively TRBD1 (6 bases). Per the germline V gene, CDR1 is WSHSY and CDR2 is SAAADI. Trimming cost V 6 bases and J 5 bases, with 10 bases left between them. The CDR3 has 12 amino acids. The CDR3 loop is CASRDSGETQYF. As DNA, the CDR3 is TGCGCCAGCAGGGACAGTGGGGAGACCCAGTACTTC.

The chain recombines TRBV30 with TRBJ1-5, with TRBD1 as a possible D gene (5 bases). From germline, CDR1 is GTSNPN and CDR2 SVGIG (reference sequence). The CDR3 covers 12 residues. V was trimmed by 3 bases and J by 12 bases, leaving 15 bases between them. The CDR3 DNA follows: TGTGCCTGGAGCCCTCAGGGAAATGTCCAGCATTTT. The encoded protein is CAWSPQGNVQHF.

V is TRBV6-1 and J is TRBJ2-2; D is perhaps TRBD1 (5 bases). The CDR3 spans 14 residues. Germline V lookup: CDR1 MNHNS, CDR2 SASEGT. V lost 4 bases to trimming and J lost 4 bases, with 10 bases between them. The CDR3: CASSGGRVTGELFF. For the CDR3, the DNA is TGTGCCAGCAGTGGAGGCAGGGTCACCGGGGAGCTGTTTTTT.

By share, this clone ranks as medium-sized. The rearrangement joins TRBV10-1 to TRBJ2-1; D unresolved. The CDR3 is 13 amino acids. Germline V gene data show CDR1 as WNHNN and CDR2 as SYGVQD (reference sequence). Trimming stripped 2 bases from V and 10 bases from J, with 12 bases between. The CDR3 DNA is TGCGCCAGCAGTGAGAATCAGCTGGGGGAGCAGTTCTTC. This codes for CASSENQLGEQFF.

The chain employs TRBV4-3 and TRBJ2-7; the D gene could be TRBD1 or TRBD2 (5 bases each). Trimming shortened V by 0 bases and J by 1 base, and 13 bases separated the two germline ends. This CDR3 is built from 16 residues. CDR1 and CDR2 from the germline V gene are LGHNA and YSLEER. The CDR3 DNA is TGCGCCAGCAGCCAAGATTGGGGGACGACTTCCTACGAGCAGTACTTC. It yields the protein CASSQDWGTTSYEQYF.

This clone was seen a handful of times. This sequence joins TRBV11-2 and TRBJ1-2, with 7 positions matching TRBD1. J gave up 3 bases and V 2 bases, and 0 bases lay outside the gene matches. The germline V gene encodes CDR1 SGHAT and CDR2 FQNNGV. This CDR3 has 13 amino acids. The CDR3 DNA is TGTGCCAGCAGCTTACAGGGGGACTATGGCTACACCTTC. Its translation is CASSLQGDYGYTF.

This clone was found once. This chain links TRBV15 with TRBJ1-6, with D hard to call. The CDR3 loop spans 19 amino acids. The germline CDR1 and CDR2 sequences are LNHNV and YYDKDF (reference sequence). V lost 0 bases and J 0 bases, leaving 15 bases between the germline ends. CDR3 sequence (DNA): TGTGCCACCAGCAGAGATCTGCGGGGTAGGAGCTCCTATAATTCACCCCTCCACTTT. The encoded protein is CATSRDLRGRSSYNSPLHF.

This sequence joins TRBV6-1 and TRBJ1-5, with 8 bases lining up with TRBD1. Germline assignment: CDR1 MNHNS and CDR2 SASEGT. J was trimmed by 2 bases and V by 3 bases; bases with no gene match: 3. There are 15 residues in the CDR3. The CDR3 protein is CASSETGDGNQPQHF. DNA for the CDR3: TGTGCCAGCAGTGAGACAGGGGACGGCAATCAGCCCCAGCATTTT.

This clone is a singleton in its sample. This sequence joins TRBV4-1 and TRBJ2-7; 12 bases agree with TRBD2. Per the germline V gene, CDR1 is MGHRA and CDR2 is YSYEKL. CDR3 length equals 16 residues. V shed 3 bases, J shed 1 base, and the junction held 4 bases outside the gene matches. The CDR3 spells CASSHSSGGASYEQYF. The CDR3 nucleotides read TGCGCCAGCAGCCACTCTAGCGGGGGGGCGTCCTACGAGCAGTACTTC.

V is TRBV4-3 and J is TRBJ1-1, with a possible D match to TRBD1 (5 bases). Germline values: CDR1 LGHNA, CDR2 YSLEER. CDR3 length: 14 amino acids. V was pared by 2 bases and J by 6 bases, with 13 bases between. The CDR3 DNA reads as TGCGCCAGCAGCCAACCTACCCGGGGGTCTGAAGCTTTCTTT. Its protein is CASSQPTRGSEAFF.

The chain couples TRBV7-7 to TRBJ2-7; D possibly corresponds to TRBD1 (7 bases). CDR1 SSHAT and CDR2 FNYEAQ come from the germline V gene (reference sequence). The CDR3 is made up of 18 amino acids. Deletions cut 5 bases from V and 5 bases from J, with 28 bases between. The CDR3 DNA reads TGTGCCAGCAGCCATCGCCCCCAGGGGGGCGGAGTAAGGGACGAGCAGTACTTC. Its protein is CASSHRPQGGGVRDEQYF.

The chain carries TRBV5-1 and TRBJ2-7, with 15 bases fitting TRBD2. Germline V gene data show CDR1 as SGHRS and CDR2 as YFSETQ. The junction had 6 bases not matched to a gene; V was cut back by 4 bases and J by 4 bases. The CDR3 contains 16 residues. The CDR3 loop reads CASSGTSGGPSYEQYF. The CDR3 region has the DNA TGCGCCAGCAGCGGGACTAGCGGGGGGCCCTCTTACGAGCAGTACTTC.

This clone was counted at least ten times. V gene TRBV9 combines with J gene TRBJ1-1; 10 positions match TRBD1. CDR1 and CDR2 from the germline V gene are SGDLS and YYNGEE. The CDR3 consists of 17 residues. The V and J ends lost 3 bases and 3 bases, in that order; junction bases with no gene match: 11. The CDR3 DNA is TGTGCCAGCAGCGCGGGGCAGACAGGGGGCGGCGACACTGAAGCTTTCTTT. Its translation is CASSAGQTGGGDTEAFF.

The chain couples TRBV10-3 to TRBJ2-7; 7 bases map to TRBD2. Germline CDR1 is ENHRY and CDR2 is SYGVKD. This CDR3 is 16 amino acids long. The ends lost 3 bases at V and 3 bases at J; junction bases unmatched: 11. CDR3 in amino acids: CAISESYNSGHYEQYF. In nucleotides, the CDR3 is TGTGCCATCAGTGAATCTTATAATAGCGGGCACTACGAGCAGTACTTC.

The CDR3 protein is CASSLFGTGLSGANVLTF. The DNA of the CDR3 is TGTGCCAGCAGTTTATTTGGTACAGGACTCTCTGGGGCCAACGTCCTGACTTTC. The gene calls are TRBV27 and TRBJ2-6, with D tentatively TRBD1 or TRBD2 (5 bases each). Deletions cut 1 base from V and 0 bases from J, with 13 bases between. This CDR3 has 18 residues. The germline V gene has CDR1 MNHEY and CDR2 SMNVEV (reference sequence).

This clone was observed at least ten times. The chain recombines TRBV15 with TRBJ1-2; D may be TRBD1 (5 bases). The CDR3 runs to 17 residues. Between the trimmed V and J ends, which lost 5 bases and 4 bases, there was a span of 23 bases. Germline assignment: CDR1 LNHNV and CDR2 YYDKDF (reference sequence). The CDR3 loop reads CATSEPEFRGDLYGYTF. CDR3 nucleotides: TGTGCCACCAGCGAACCCGAGTTTCGGGGGGACCTCTATGGCTACACCTTC.

This chain joins TRBV4-1 and TRBJ1-2, with D perhaps TRBD1 (6 bases). CDR1 and CDR2 from the germline V gene are MGHRA and YSYEKL. V was pared by 1 base and J by 1 base, with 10 bases between. This CDR3 is built from 15 residues. The CDR3 loop is CASSQGGGVNYGYTF. DNA for the CDR3: TGCGCCAGCAGCCAAGGGGGGGGCGTTAACTATGGCTACACCTTC.

The chain employs TRBV7-2 and TRBJ1-2, with 7 bases lining up with TRBD1. CDR1 is SGHTA and CDR2 is FQGNSA in the germline V gene. This CDR3 has 10 amino acids. Trimming removed 5 bases from V and 14 bases from J; junction bases left unmatched: 5. The CDR3 region has the DNA TGTGCCAGCAGCCTCGACAGGGCAACCTTC. It encodes CASSLDRATF.

The chain employs TRBV21-1 and TRBJ2-2. TRBV21-1 is listed as a pseudogene. This CDR3 is 15 amino acids long. In DNA form, the CDR3 reads TGTGCCAGCAGCAAAGCGCTTGGGGTTACCGGGGAGCTGTTTTTT. Amino acid sequence: CASSKALGVTGELFF.

The genes are TRBV6-5 and TRBJ1-5; TRBD1 might be the D (5 bases). V was pared by 8 bases and J by 2 bases, with 13 bases between. The CDR3 runs to 14 residues. CDR1 and CDR2 from the germline V gene are MNHEY and SVGAGI. The CDR3 sequence is CASGLGGGNQPQHF. DNA for the CDR3: TGTGCCAGCGGCCTGGGGGGGGGCAATCAGCCCCAGCATTTT.

This clone was recorded only once. The chain uses TRBV7-9 and TRBJ2-1; possibly TRBD2 for D (6 bases). Trimming stripped 7 bases from V and 4 bases from J, with 17 bases between. CDR1 SEHNR and CDR2 FQNEAQ come from the germline V gene (reference sequence). The CDR3 has 15 residues. The CDR3 loop is CASTLGDFSYNEQFF. The CDR3 nucleotides read TGTGCCAGCACCTTGGGGGACTTCTCTTACAATGAGCAGTTCTTC.

V is TRBV5-6 and J is TRBJ1-3; D not certain. With 2 bases removed from V and 4 bases from J, the gap between germline ends came to 7 bases. The germline V gene encodes CDR1 SGHDT and CDR2 YYEEEE. The CDR3 totals 13 residues. CDR3: CASSLGRGNTIYF. The CDR3 bases are TGTGCCAGCAGCTTAGGGAGGGGAAACACCATATATTTT.

This chain uses TRBV10-3 with TRBJ1-1; a weak D match, TRBD1 (5 bases). V shed 3 bases and J shed 6 bases, with 26 bases lying between them. Germline-derived CDR1 and CDR2 are ENHRY and SYGVKD. This CDR3 region has 18 residues. CDR3 sequence (DNA): TGTGCCATCAGTGACCCCGACAGAGCGGGACGGGTAGGGGCTGAAGCTTTCTTT. This encodes CAISDPDRAGRVGAEAFF.